The 25 T cell receptor beta chains below come from one sample, sequenced in a study of shared clonotypes between healthy human individuals. Repertoires were generated with immunoSEQ multiplex PCR, while TCRdb's copy carries only in-frame clones and drops some. The sample lists hundreds of thousands of clones; 85% to 95% were seen once. The naive CD8 population came from CD45RO-negative cells selected for CCR7, without terminally differentiated effector memory CD45RA+ cells. Sequenced material: naive CD8+ T cells sorted from blood. All receptors derive from a woman under 40 in good health.

The chain uses TRBV11-3 and TRBJ1-1; D not resolved. V was trimmed by 0 bases and J by 6 bases, leaving 8 bases between them. There are 13 residues in the CDR3. CDR1 is SGHNT and CDR2 is YENEEA in the germline V gene. The CDR3 spells CASSLDSRAEAFF. CDR3 nucleotides: TGTGCCAGCAGCTTAGATTCTAGGGCTGAAGCTTTCTTT.

V and J are TRBV9 and TRBJ1-6; D perhaps matches TRBD1 (6 bases). Per the germline V gene, CDR1 is SGDLS and CDR2 is YYNGEE. This CDR3 comprises 14 residues. Deletions cut 4 bases from V and 10 bases from J, with 15 bases between. The CDR3 protein is CASSPRGGWSPLHF. CDR3 nucleotides: TGTGCCAGCAGCCCCCGGGGGGGCTGGTCACCCCTCCACTTT.

J is TRBJ2-7 and V is TRBV10-3; maybe TRBD2 (5 bases). Germline CDR1 and CDR2: ENHRY and SYGVKD. Deletions cut 0 bases from V and 2 bases from J, with 11 bases between. The CDR3 contains 15 residues. CDR3 sequence: CAISESSGAAYEQYF. As DNA, the CDR3 is TGTGCCATCAGTGAGTCGAGCGGTGCGGCCTACGAGCAGTACTTC.

This chain connects TRBV5-6 to TRBJ2-5, with 7 bases matching TRBD1. Germline CDR1 and CDR2: SGHDT and YYEEEE. The CDR3 covers 16 residues. V shed 1 base and J 0 bases; nucleotides not matched to a gene: 6. CDR3 protein: CASSLLGQEYQETQYF. The CDR3, as DNA: TGTGCCAGCAGCTTGCTCGGACAGGAGTACCAAGAGACCCAGTACTTC.

The chain joins TRBV13 to TRBJ2-5, with TRBD2 matching over 9 bases. This CDR3 spans 17 amino acids. Germline V gene lookup returns CDR1 PRHDT and CDR2 FYEKMQ (reference sequence). J gave up 4 bases and V 2 bases, and 11 bases lay outside the gene matches. The CDR3 nucleotides are TGTGCCAGCAGCTTAAGGATGCGGGAGGGCATTGGAGAGACCCAGTACTTC. Encoded protein: CASSLRMREGIGETQYF.

The rearrangement links TRBV6-1 to TRBJ1-2; maybe TRBD1 (5 bases). Trimming took 1 base from V and 3 from J, leaving 9 bases between them. Germline CDR1 reads MNHNS; CDR2 reads SASEGT. The CDR3 is 14 residues long. The CDR3 sequence is CASSEVGGHYGYTF. Written as DNA, the CDR3 is TGTGCCAGCAGTGAAGTGGGGGGACACTATGGCTACACCTTC.

The J gene is TRBJ1-5, the V gene TRBV4-1; 8 nucleotides line up with TRBD1. The V gene's germline CDR1 is MGHRA and CDR2 YSYEKL. The ends lost 4 bases at V and 4 bases at J; junction bases unmatched: 6. This CDR3 region has 15 residues. DNA for the CDR3: TGCGCCAGCAGCCTCCGTGGGACAGGAAATCAGCCCCAGCATTTT. Its protein is CASSLRGTGNQPQHF.

The V gene is TRBV23-1, the J gene TRBJ1-2, with 8 positions matching TRBD1. TRBV23-1 is filed as an ORF, its function uncertain. This CDR3 region has 14 residues. After removal of 7 bases from V and 6 bases from J, the junction contained 10 bases not matched to a gene. CDR3 bases: TGCGCCAGCACCCAGACAGGGGTTGGGAATGGCTACACCTTC. It is translated as CASTQTGVGNGYTF.

V usage is TRBV27 and J usage is TRBJ2-1, with a possible D match to TRBD2 (6 bases). V was cut by 5 bases and J by 8 bases, with 13 bases left in between. The CDR3 is made up of 13 amino acids. The germline V gene has CDR1 MNHEY and CDR2 SMNVEV (reference sequence). The CDR3, as DNA: TGTGCCAGCAGTGCACCGGGACTTTATGAGCAGTTCTTC. Translating gives CASSAPGLYEQFF.

Concerning this clone: Other DNA sequences in this specimen translate into the identical CDR3. The chain carries TRBV5-4 and TRBJ2-7; D not resolved. Deletions cut 3 bases from V and 2 bases from J, with 9 bases between. Looked up from germline, CDR1 is SGHNT and CDR2 is YYREEE (reference sequence). There are 13 residues in the CDR3. The CDR3 loop reads CASSSPSTYEQYF. CDR3 bases: TGTGCCAGCAGCTCCCCTTCCACCTACGAGCAGTACTTC. The full variable domain, with the rest looked up from reference TRBV5-4 and TRBJ2-7, is ETGVTQSPTHLIKTRGQQVTLRCSSQSGHNTVSWYQQALGQGPQFIFQYYREEENGRGNFPPRFSGLQFPNYSSELNVNALELDDSALYLCASSSPSTYEQYFGPGTRLTVT.

The genes are TRBV4-1 and TRBJ1-1; D remains ambiguous. Germline V gives CDR1 MGHRA, CDR2 YSYEKL. The germline V and J ends were trimmed by 3 bases and 6 bases, with 14 bases remaining between them. The CDR3 is 14 amino acids. The CDR3 coding sequence is TGCGCCAGCAGCCAGGGTCGAGGGTATGCTGAAGCTTTCTTT. This encodes CASSQGRGYAEAFF.

The chain joins TRBV29-1 to TRBJ1-1; TRBD1 agrees at 8 bases. V shed 7 bases, J shed 3 bases, and the junction held 7 bases outside the gene matches. This CDR3 is 13 amino acids long. Germline V CDR1 and CDR2: SQVTM, ANQGSEA. CDR3 amino acids: CSARQGSDTEAFF. The CDR3, as DNA: TGCAGCGCCCGACAGGGGAGTGACACTGAAGCTTTCTTT.

This chain links TRBV4-2 with TRBJ2-5; no clear D gene. Near its end, the DNA agrees better with TRBJ2-7, so the J call may be wrong. CDR1 and CDR2 from the germline V gene are LGHNA and YNFKEQ. The CDR3 has 13 residues. CDR3: CASSPLPAPEQYF. Here the CDR3 DNA reads TGTGCCAGCAGCCCGTTGCCAGCTCCCGAGCAGTACTTC.

The chain couples TRBV4-1 to TRBJ2-5, with a tentative D call TRBD2 (6 bases). CDR3 size: 15 residues. V shed 0 bases and J shed 5 bases, with 13 bases lying between them. Per the germline V gene, CDR1 is MGHRA and CDR2 is YSYEKL. CDR3 loop: CASSQDPGERETQYF. The CDR3 nucleotides are TGCGCCAGCAGCCAAGATCCGGGAGAGCGGGAGACCCAGTACTTC.

The J gene is TRBJ2-2, the V gene TRBV9, with 12 bases fitting TRBD2. Per germline, CDR1 SGDLS and CDR2 YYNGEE. The V segment lost 4 bases and the J segment 6 bases; nucleotides outside the gene matches: 4. The CDR3 spans 15 residues. The CDR3 here is CASSPGTSGSGELFF. The CDR3 DNA reads TGTGCCAGCAGCCCCGGGACTAGCGGGTCCGGGGAGCTGTTTTTT. The full variable domain, rest sourced from reference TRBV9 and TRBJ2-2, is DSGVTQTPKHLITATGQRVTLRCSPRSGDLSVYWYQQSLDQGLQFLIQYYNGEERAKGNILERFSAQQFPDLHSELNLSSLELGDSALYFCASSPGTSGSGELFFGEGSRLTVL.

The chain uses TRBV27 and TRBJ1-2; D is uncertain. The germline V and J ends were trimmed by 8 bases and 1 base, with 8 bases remaining between them. Germline V gene data show CDR1 as MNHEY and CDR2 as SMNVEV (reference sequence). CDR3 length equals 12 residues. The CDR3 loop reads CASGVLNYGYTF. The CDR3 nucleotides read TGTGCCAGCGGGGTCCTTAACTATGGCTACACCTTC.

J is TRBJ2-7 and V is TRBV29-1, with TRBD1 as a possible D gene (5 bases). Trimming stripped 5 bases from V and 3 bases from J, with 11 bases between. This CDR3 spans 12 amino acids. The germline CDR1 and CDR2 sequences are SQVTM and ANQGSEA. DNA of the CDR3: TGCAGCGTTTGCAGGGTACACTACGAGCAGTACTTC. As protein: CSVCRVHYEQYF.

The V and J genes are TRBV5-5 and TRBJ2-7, with unresolved D. Trimming pared 0 bases from V and 0 bases from J, leaving 10 bases between. CDR3 length: 15 residues. Germline V gives CDR1 SGHKS, CDR2 YYEKEE (reference sequence). In nucleotides, the CDR3 is TGTGCCAGCAGCTTGGGGGCTGGCGACTCCTACGAGCAGTACTTC. It encodes CASSLGAGDSYEQYF.

The chain is built from TRBV28 and TRBJ2-7; no clear D. CDR3 length: 13 residues. Germline lookup yields CDR1 MDHEN and CDR2 SYDVKM. V lost 10 bases and J lost 4, with 17 bases in between. DNA for the CDR3: TGTGCCACGAGAACCCTCAAAGTTTACGAGCAGTACTTC. Amino acids: CATRTLKVYEQYF.

V gene TRBV18 combines with J gene TRBJ1-4; a possible D gene is TRBD1 (6 bases). Germline values: CDR1 KGHSH, CDR2 LQKENI. Trimming removed 0 bases at V and 5 bases at J, with 13 bases between. The CDR3 spans 16 residues. The CDR3 DNA sequence: TGTGCCAGCTCACCACCGGCGGGGGGGGCCAATGAAAAACTGTTTTTT. It specifies CASSPPAGGANEKLFF.

V usage is TRBV9 and J usage is TRBJ2-3; D not certain. Germline V CDR1 and CDR2: SGDLS, YYNGEE. This CDR3 has 13 residues. Between the trimmed V and J ends, which lost 2 bases and 2 bases, there was a span of 6 bases. The CDR3 sequence is CASSVWDTDTQYF. Written as DNA, the CDR3 is TGTGCCAGCAGCGTCTGGGACACAGATACGCAGTATTTT.

Of note for this clone: Other DNA sequences from this sample encode an identical CDR3 as well. This rearrangement joins TRBV5-1 to TRBJ1-1; D gene uncertain. Germline values: CDR1 SGHRS, CDR2 YFSETQ. The CDR3 is 13 residues long. Trimming cost V 0 bases and J 2 bases, with 5 bases left between them. In DNA, the CDR3 is TGCGCCAGCAGCTTGGGCGGAAACACTGAAGCTTTCTTT. The encoded protein is CASSLGGNTEAFF.

The genes are TRBV7-9 and TRBJ2-2; TRBD2 agrees at 8 bases. The ends lost 2 bases at V and 6 bases at J; junction bases unmatched: 11. Germline V gives CDR1 SEHNR, CDR2 FQNEAQ (reference sequence). The CDR3 extends over 17 amino acids. The CDR3 nucleotides read TGTGCCAGCAGCTTAAGGGCGGGAGGCCACCTCCCCGGGGAGCTGTTTTTT. Translated, it gives CASSLRAGGHLPGELFF.

This clone was observed a single time. This CDR3 reads CASSPWSAGGFNEQFF. CDR3 DNA: TGTGCCAGCAGCCCATGGTCGGCGGGAGGGTTCAATGAGCAGTTCTTC. The gene calls are TRBV7-9 and TRBJ2-1, with TRBD2 matching 9 bases. J lost 6 bases, V lost 5 bases, and 11 bases had no gene match. This CDR3 spans 16 amino acids. The germline gives CDR1 SEHNR, CDR2 FQNEAQ (reference sequence). The variable domain in full, with the rest retrieved from reference TRBV7-9 and TRBJ2-1, is DTGVSQNPRHKITKRGQNVTFRCDPISEHNRLYWYRQTLGQGPEFLTYFQNEAQLEKSRLLSDRFSAERPKGSFSTLEIQRTEQGDSAMYLCASSPWSAGGFNEQFFGPGTRLTVL.

With regard to this clone: Within the sample, other DNA sequences also encode this same CDR3. The J gene is TRBJ2-7, the V gene TRBV5-1; TRBD2 might be the D (6 bases). Germline assignment: CDR1 SGHRS and CDR2 YFSETQ. The CDR3 length is 11 residues. Trimming shortened V by 4 bases and J by 7 bases, and 9 bases separated the two germline ends. The CDR3 here is CASSLGREQYF. The CDR3 DNA is TGCGCCAGCAGCCTAGGGAGGGAGCAGTACTTC.